This is a list of T cell receptor beta chains from one sample in a study of cytomegalovirus exposure and HLA in healthy donors. The repertoire was sequenced with immunoSEQ multiplex PCR; TCRdb's copy has only in-frame clones and lacks some. The repertoire consists of 180,000 or so clones, with 80% to 90% occurring once and the leading ten covering about 9.3%. Sample: PBMCs. The origin of the receptors is a man aged 18 to 30 in good health and CMV-seropositive. CDR3s include the opening cysteine and the closing phenylalanine or tryptophan. The order of the fields is CDR3 protein, CDR3 DNA, CDR3 length, D gene, V gene, J gene, clone size. D genes are given only for firm matches. A clone size is listed for some rows: how often the clone was seen (once, few, many), or a class if it is expanded.

cdr3_aa: CASSAEGTYSNQPQHF
cdr3_nt: TGTGCCAGCAGTGCAGAGGGTACCTATAGCAATCAGCCCCAGCATTTT
cdr3_length: 16
d_call: -
v_call: TRBV6-1
j_call: TRBJ1-5
clone_size: -

cdr3_aa: CASSLKGATGNTIYF
cdr3_nt: TGTGCCAGCAGCTTGAAGGGGGCTACGGGAAACACCATATATTTT
cdr3_length: 15
d_call: TRBD1
v_call: TRBV5-4
j_call: TRBJ1-3
clone_size: -

cdr3_aa: CSVETGPETQYF
cdr3_nt: TGCAGCGTTGAAACAGGGCCGGAGACCCAGTACTTC
cdr3_length: 12
d_call: -
v_call: TRBV29-1
j_call: TRBJ2-5
clone_size: once

cdr3_aa: CAISDPGSSYNSPLHF
cdr3_nt: TGTGCCATCAGTGATCCGGGGAGCTCCTATAATTCACCCCTCCACTTT
cdr3_length: 16
d_call: -
v_call: TRBV10-3
j_call: TRBJ1-6
clone_size: few

cdr3_aa: CASSEGGAQDTGELFF
cdr3_nt: TGTGCCAGCAGTGAAGGGGGCGCTCAGGATACCGGGGAGCTGTTTTTT
cdr3_length: 16
d_call: -
v_call: TRBV25-1
j_call: TRBJ2-2
clone_size: -

cdr3_aa: CASKRQAHEQYF
cdr3_nt: TGTGCCAGCAAAAGACAGGCTCACGAGCAGTACTTC
cdr3_length: 12
d_call: -
v_call: TRBV2
j_call: TRBJ2-7
clone_size: -

cdr3_aa: CASSGGLAGGLQGKNIQYF
cdr3_nt: TGTGCCAGCAGCGGAGGACTAGCGGGGGGGTTGCAAGGCAAAAACATTCAGTACTTC
cdr3_length: 19
d_call: TRBD2
v_call: TRBV11-3
j_call: TRBJ2-4
clone_size: -

cdr3_aa: CAWSAEQGYTEAFF
cdr3_nt: TGTGCCTGGTCGGCGGAGCAGGGGTACACTGAAGCTTTCTTT
cdr3_length: 14
d_call: -
v_call: TRBV30
j_call: TRBJ1-1
clone_size: -

cdr3_aa: CASSQKGTGYQVEYF
cdr3_nt: TGTGCCAGCAGCCAGAAAGGGACAGGGTACCAAGTAGAGTACTTC
cdr3_length: 15
d_call: TRBD1
v_call: TRBV5-5
j_call: TRBJ2-7
clone_size: -

cdr3_aa: CAWSVGAGATDTQYF
cdr3_nt: TGTGCCTGGAGTGTAGGAGCGGGGGCCACAGATACGCAGTATTTT
cdr3_length: 15
d_call: TRBD2
v_call: TRBV30
j_call: TRBJ2-3
clone_size: -

cdr3_aa: CASSLHPGQGSTEAFF
cdr3_nt: TGTGCCAGCAGTTTACATCCGGGACAGGGAAGCACTGAAGCTTTCTTT
cdr3_length: 16
d_call: TRBD1
v_call: TRBV27
j_call: TRBJ1-1
clone_size: once

cdr3_aa: CASSPRPPSGVYNEQFF
cdr3_nt: TGTGCCAGCAGCCCACGCCCCCCAAGCGGGGTCTACAATGAGCAGTTCTTC
cdr3_length: 17
d_call: TRBD2
v_call: TRBV9
j_call: TRBJ2-1
clone_size: -

cdr3_aa: CASSLVRGTEAFF
cdr3_nt: TGTGCCAGCAGCTTGGTAAGGGGAACTGAAGCTTTCTTT
cdr3_length: 13
d_call: -
v_call: TRBV5-8
j_call: TRBJ1-1
clone_size: few

cdr3_aa: CASSLVGGDEWGETQYF
cdr3_nt: TGCGCCAGCAGCTTGGTCGGCGGGGACGAGTGGGGAGAGACCCAGTACTTC
cdr3_length: 17
d_call: -
v_call: TRBV5-1
j_call: TRBJ2-5
clone_size: once

cdr3_aa: CASSQDRTSTDTQYF
cdr3_nt: TGCGCCAGCAGCCAGGACAGAACAAGCACAGATACGCAGTATTTT
cdr3_length: 15
d_call: -
v_call: TRBV4-1
j_call: TRBJ2-3
clone_size: -

cdr3_aa: CASRSRPTSGRTDTQYF
cdr3_nt: TGTGCCAGCAGGTCGCGCCCGACTAGCGGCCGCACAGATACGCAGTATTTT
cdr3_length: 17
d_call: TRBD2
v_call: TRBV2
j_call: TRBJ2-3
clone_size: -

cdr3_aa: CASSLAGAGNEQYF
cdr3_nt: TGTGCCAGCAGCTTAGCCGGGGCGGGAAACGAGCAGTACTTC
cdr3_length: 14
d_call: -
v_call: TRBV11-1
j_call: TRBJ2-7
clone_size: -

cdr3_aa: CASSSGTGTYGYTF
cdr3_nt: TGTGCCAGCAGTTCGGGGACAGGGACCTATGGCTACACCTTC
cdr3_length: 14
d_call: TRBD1
v_call: TRBV27
j_call: TRBJ1-2
clone_size: -

cdr3_aa: CASSLYGHIDEQFF
cdr3_nt: TGTGCCAGCTCACTATACGGACATATCGATGAGCAGTTCTTC
cdr3_length: 14
d_call: -
v_call: TRBV18
j_call: TRBJ2-1
clone_size: -

cdr3_aa: CASSWDTYNEQFF
cdr3_nt: TGTGCCAGCAGTTGGGACACGTACAATGAGCAGTTCTTC
cdr3_length: 13
d_call: -
v_call: TRBV6-6
j_call: TRBJ2-1
clone_size: -

cdr3_aa: CASSPGTDSLYGYTF
cdr3_nt: TGTGCCAGCTCACCGGGGACAGATAGCCTTTATGGCTACACCTTC
cdr3_length: 15
d_call: TRBD1
v_call: TRBV18
j_call: TRBJ1-2
clone_size: once

cdr3_aa: CASSDLSRGSQYF
cdr3_nt: TGTGCCAGCAGCGACCTATCGAGAGGGTCTCAGTACTTC
cdr3_length: 13
d_call: -
v_call: TRBV9
j_call: TRBJ2-4
clone_size: -

cdr3_aa: CASSLRTGGYEQYF
cdr3_nt: TGTGCCAGCAGTTTAAGGACAGGGGGCTACGAGCAGTACTTC
cdr3_length: 14
d_call: TRBD1
v_call: TRBV6-6
j_call: TRBJ2-7
clone_size: -

cdr3_aa: CASSIGTGYTGELFF
cdr3_nt: TGTGCCAGTAGTATAGGTACAGGCTACACCGGGGAGCTGTTTTTT
cdr3_length: 15
d_call: -
v_call: TRBV19
j_call: TRBJ2-2
clone_size: -

cdr3_aa: CASSSRLGTGKQPQHF
cdr3_nt: TGTGCCAGCAGCTCAAGACTTGGGACAGGGAAACAGCCCCAGCATTTT
cdr3_length: 16
d_call: TRBD1
v_call: TRBV27
j_call: TRBJ1-5
clone_size: -

cdr3_aa: CASYPGTEAFF
cdr3_nt: TGTGCCTCGTACCCGGGGACTGAAGCTTTCTTT
cdr3_length: 11
d_call: -
v_call: TRBV30
j_call: TRBJ1-1
clone_size: -

cdr3_aa: CASSLGGAREETQYF
cdr3_nt: TGTGCCAGCAGCTTAGGCGGGGCGAGGGAAGAGACCCAGTACTTC
cdr3_length: 15
d_call: -
v_call: TRBV7-7
j_call: TRBJ2-5
clone_size: -

cdr3_aa: CASSPGQGGEQYF
cdr3_nt: TGTGCCAGCAGCCCGGGACAGGGAGGCGAGCAGTACTTC
cdr3_length: 13
d_call: TRBD1
v_call: TRBV11-1
j_call: TRBJ2-7
clone_size: -

cdr3_aa: CASLPGRGHSSGNTIYF
cdr3_nt: TGTGCCAGCCTACCTGGGAGAGGCCACAGCTCTGGAAACACCATATATTTT
cdr3_length: 17
d_call: -
v_call: TRBV11-2
j_call: TRBJ1-3
clone_size: -

cdr3_aa: CASSPGTGGHLGNTEAFF
cdr3_nt: TGTGCCAGCAGCCCAGGGACAGGGGGTCATCTTGGCAACACTGAAGCTTTCTTT
cdr3_length: 18
d_call: TRBD1
v_call: TRBV7-6
j_call: TRBJ1-1
clone_size: -

cdr3_aa: CASSIQTGGYVTQYF
cdr3_nt: TGTGCCAGTAGTATTCAAACAGGGGGCTATGTCACGCAGTATTTT
cdr3_length: 15
d_call: TRBD1
v_call: TRBV19
j_call: TRBJ2-3
clone_size: -

cdr3_aa: CASSEADKYRNEQFF
cdr3_nt: TGTGCCAGCAGTGAAGCTGACAAGTATCGAAATGAGCAGTTCTTC
cdr3_length: 15
d_call: -
v_call: TRBV25-1
j_call: TRBJ2-1
clone_size: -

cdr3_aa: CASSADSTNEKLFF
cdr3_nt: TGCGCCAGCAGCGCAGACTCAACTAATGAAAAACTGTTTTTT
cdr3_length: 14
d_call: -
v_call: TRBV5-1
j_call: TRBJ1-4
clone_size: few

cdr3_aa: CSVSVSGANVLTF
cdr3_nt: TGCAGCGTTTCAGTCTCTGGGGCCAACGTCCTGACTTTC
cdr3_length: 13
d_call: -
v_call: TRBV29-1
j_call: TRBJ2-6
clone_size: -

cdr3_aa: CASSPRGTGSSGANVLTF
cdr3_nt: TGTGCCAGCAGCCCCCGCGGGACGGGAAGCTCTGGGGCCAACGTCCTGACTTTC
cdr3_length: 18
d_call: -
v_call: TRBV5-4
j_call: TRBJ2-6
clone_size: few

cdr3_aa: CASTRAVQETQYF
cdr3_nt: TGCGCCAGCACCAGGGCGGTCCAAGAGACCCAGTACTTC
cdr3_length: 13
d_call: -
v_call: TRBV5-1
j_call: TRBJ2-5
clone_size: -

cdr3_aa: CASSWRGQAEAFF
cdr3_nt: TGTGCCAGCAGCTGGAGGGGACAGGCTGAAGCTTTCTTT
cdr3_length: 13
d_call: TRBD1
v_call: TRBV5-4
j_call: TRBJ1-1
clone_size: -

cdr3_aa: CASSLPHSYAYEQYF
cdr3_nt: TGTGCCAGCAGTCTACCTCACTCGTACGCCTACGAGCAGTACTTC
cdr3_length: 15
d_call: -
v_call: TRBV28
j_call: TRBJ2-7
clone_size: -

cdr3_aa: CASSLGLAGGHEQFF
cdr3_nt: TGTGCCAGCAGCTTGGGGTTAGCGGGGGGCCATGAGCAGTTCTTC
cdr3_length: 15
d_call: TRBD2
v_call: TRBV5-4
j_call: TRBJ2-1
clone_size: -